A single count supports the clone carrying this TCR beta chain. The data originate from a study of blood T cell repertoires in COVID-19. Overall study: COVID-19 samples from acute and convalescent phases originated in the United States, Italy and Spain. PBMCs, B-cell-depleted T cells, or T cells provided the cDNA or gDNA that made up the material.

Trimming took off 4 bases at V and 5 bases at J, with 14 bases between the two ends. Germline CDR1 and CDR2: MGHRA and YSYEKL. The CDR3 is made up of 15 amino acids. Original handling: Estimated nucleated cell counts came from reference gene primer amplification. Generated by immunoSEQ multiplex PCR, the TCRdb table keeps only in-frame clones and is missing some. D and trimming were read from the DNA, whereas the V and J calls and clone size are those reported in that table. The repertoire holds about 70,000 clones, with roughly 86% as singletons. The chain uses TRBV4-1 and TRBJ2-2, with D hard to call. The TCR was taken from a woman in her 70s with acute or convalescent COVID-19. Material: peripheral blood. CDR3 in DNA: TGCGCCAGCAGCCTACGGTCCCCCGCGACCGGGGAGCTGTTTTTT. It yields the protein CASSLRSPATGELFF.